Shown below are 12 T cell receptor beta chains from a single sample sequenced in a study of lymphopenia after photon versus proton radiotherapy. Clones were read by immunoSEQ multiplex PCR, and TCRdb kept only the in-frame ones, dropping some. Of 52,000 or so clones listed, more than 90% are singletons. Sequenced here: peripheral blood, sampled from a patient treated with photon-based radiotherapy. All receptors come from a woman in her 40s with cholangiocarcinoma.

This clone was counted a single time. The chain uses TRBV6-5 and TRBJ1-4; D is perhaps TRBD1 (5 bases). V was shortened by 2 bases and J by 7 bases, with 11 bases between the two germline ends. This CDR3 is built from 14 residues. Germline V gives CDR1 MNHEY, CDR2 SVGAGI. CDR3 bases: TGTGCCAGCAGTTACGGGGGGTCAGGTGAAAAACTGTTTTTT. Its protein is CASSYGGSGEKLFF.

The chain's CDR3 is CASSSVRGTVNQPQHF. The CDR3 DNA reads as TGTGCCAGTAGCTCGGTTAGGGGGACAGTCAATCAGCCCCAGCATTTT. The chain has TRBV19 and TRBJ1-5; 7 bases fit TRBD1. With V trimmed by 6 bases and J by 3 bases, 11 bases remained unmatched. Per the germline V gene, CDR1 is LNHDA and CDR2 is SQIVND (reference sequence). The CDR3 loop spans 16 amino acids.

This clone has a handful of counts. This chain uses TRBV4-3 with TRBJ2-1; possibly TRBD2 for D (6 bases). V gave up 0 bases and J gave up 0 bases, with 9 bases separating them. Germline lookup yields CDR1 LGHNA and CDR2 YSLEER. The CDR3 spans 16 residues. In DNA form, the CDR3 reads TGCGCCAGCAGCCAAGATCTTAGCGGCTCCTACAATGAGCAGTTCTTC. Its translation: CASSQDLSGSYNEQFF.

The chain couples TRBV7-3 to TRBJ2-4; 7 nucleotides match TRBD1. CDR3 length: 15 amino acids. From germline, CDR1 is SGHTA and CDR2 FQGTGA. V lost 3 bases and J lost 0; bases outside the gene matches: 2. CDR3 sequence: CASSLGDRAKNIQYF. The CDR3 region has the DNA TGTGCCAGCAGCTTGGGGGACAGAGCCAAAAACATTCAGTACTTC.

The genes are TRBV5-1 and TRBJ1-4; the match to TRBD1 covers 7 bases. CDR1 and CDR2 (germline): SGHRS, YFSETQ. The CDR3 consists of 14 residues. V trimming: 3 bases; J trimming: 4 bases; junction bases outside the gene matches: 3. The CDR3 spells CASSWTGDNEKLFF. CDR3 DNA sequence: TGCGCCAGCAGCTGGACAGGAGATAATGAAAAACTGTTTTTT.

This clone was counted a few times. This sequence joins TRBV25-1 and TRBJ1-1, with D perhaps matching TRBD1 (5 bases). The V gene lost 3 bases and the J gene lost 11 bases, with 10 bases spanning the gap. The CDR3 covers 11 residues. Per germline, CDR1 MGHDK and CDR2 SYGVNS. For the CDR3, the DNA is TGTGCCAGCAGTGACCCCGCAGGGGCTTTCTTT. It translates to CASSDPAGAFF.

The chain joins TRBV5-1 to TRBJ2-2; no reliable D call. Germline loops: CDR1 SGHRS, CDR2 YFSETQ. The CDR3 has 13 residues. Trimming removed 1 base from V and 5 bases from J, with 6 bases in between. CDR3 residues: CASSLLQTGELFF. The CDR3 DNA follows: TGCGCCAGCAGCTTGCTCCAGACCGGGGAGCTGTTTTTT.

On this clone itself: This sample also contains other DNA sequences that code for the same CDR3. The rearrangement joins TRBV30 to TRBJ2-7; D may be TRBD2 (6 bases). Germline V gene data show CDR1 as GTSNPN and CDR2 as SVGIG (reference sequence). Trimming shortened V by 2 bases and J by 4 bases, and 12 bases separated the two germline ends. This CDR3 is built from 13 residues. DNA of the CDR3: TGTGCCTGGAGTCGCGGGGACCTTTACGAGCAGTACTTC. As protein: CAWSRGDLYEQYF.

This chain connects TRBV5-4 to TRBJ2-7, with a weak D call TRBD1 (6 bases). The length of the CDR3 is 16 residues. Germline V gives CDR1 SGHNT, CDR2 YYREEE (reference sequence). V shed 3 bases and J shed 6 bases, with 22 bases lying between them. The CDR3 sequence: CASSSKYRDSFGEQYF. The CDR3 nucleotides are TGTGCCAGCAGCTCGAAATACAGGGATAGCTTTGGCGAGCAGTACTTC.

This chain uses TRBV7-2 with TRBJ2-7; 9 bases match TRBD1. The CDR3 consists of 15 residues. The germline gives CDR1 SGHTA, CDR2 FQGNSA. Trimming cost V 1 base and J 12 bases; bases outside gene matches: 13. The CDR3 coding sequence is TGTGCCAGCAGCTTAGTAGGCGGGACAGGGACTTCGTTGTACTTC. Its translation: CASSLVGGTGTSLYF.

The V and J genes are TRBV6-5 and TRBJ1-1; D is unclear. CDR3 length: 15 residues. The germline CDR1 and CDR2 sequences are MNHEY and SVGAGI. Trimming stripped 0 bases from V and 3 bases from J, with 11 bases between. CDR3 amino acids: CASSYSVGLDTEAFF. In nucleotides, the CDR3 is TGTGCCAGCAGTTACTCCGTCGGGCTGGACACTGAAGCTTTCTTT.

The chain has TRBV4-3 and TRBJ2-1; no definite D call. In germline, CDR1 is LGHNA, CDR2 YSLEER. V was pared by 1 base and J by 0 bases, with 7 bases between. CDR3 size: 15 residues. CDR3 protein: CASSQGHSSYNEQFF. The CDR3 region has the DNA TGCGCCAGCAGCCAAGGACACAGCTCCTACAATGAGCAGTTCTTC.